This T cell receptor (beta chain) was sequenced for a study of blood T cell repertoires in COVID-19. The overall study: The United States, Italy and Spain were the sources of the acute and convalescent COVID-19 samples.

Only in-frame clones appear in the TCRdb table, and some are missing; sequencing was by immunoSEQ multiplex PCR. The sample yields 130,000 to 150,000 clones, 88% seen once. V was shortened by 1 base and J by 5 bases, with 17 bases between the two germline ends. The CDR3 has 16 amino acids. Germline CDR1 reads SGHTA; CDR2 reads FQGNSA. The age range of participants was roughly 18 to 90 years, with residence in around 22 US areas. The sequenced material came from PBMCs or T cells enriched from blood (not recorded which). This chain joins TRBV7-2 and TRBJ2-5; D might be TRBD1 (5 bases). The TCR comes from a woman aged 25-40 years with acute COVID-19. The CDR3 DNA reads TGTGCCAGCAGCTTAGGGACGATCAGGGCTGGCGAGACCCAGTACTTC. Protein: CASSLGTIRAGETQYF.